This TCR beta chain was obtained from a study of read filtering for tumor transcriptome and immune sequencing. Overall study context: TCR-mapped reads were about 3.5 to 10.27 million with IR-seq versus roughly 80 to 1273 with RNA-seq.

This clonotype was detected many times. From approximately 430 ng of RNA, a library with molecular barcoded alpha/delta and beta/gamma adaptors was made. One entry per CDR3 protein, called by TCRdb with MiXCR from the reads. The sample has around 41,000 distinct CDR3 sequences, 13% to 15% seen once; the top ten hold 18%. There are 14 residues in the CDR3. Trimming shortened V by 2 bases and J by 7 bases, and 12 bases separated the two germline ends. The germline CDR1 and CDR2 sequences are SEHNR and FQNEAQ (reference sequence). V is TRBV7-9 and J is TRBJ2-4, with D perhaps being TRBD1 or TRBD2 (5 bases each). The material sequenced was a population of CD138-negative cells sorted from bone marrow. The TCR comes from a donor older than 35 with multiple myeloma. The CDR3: CASSLSGARNIQYF. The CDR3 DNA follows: TGTGCCAGCAGCTTATCCGGGGCCAGGAACATTCAGTACTTC.